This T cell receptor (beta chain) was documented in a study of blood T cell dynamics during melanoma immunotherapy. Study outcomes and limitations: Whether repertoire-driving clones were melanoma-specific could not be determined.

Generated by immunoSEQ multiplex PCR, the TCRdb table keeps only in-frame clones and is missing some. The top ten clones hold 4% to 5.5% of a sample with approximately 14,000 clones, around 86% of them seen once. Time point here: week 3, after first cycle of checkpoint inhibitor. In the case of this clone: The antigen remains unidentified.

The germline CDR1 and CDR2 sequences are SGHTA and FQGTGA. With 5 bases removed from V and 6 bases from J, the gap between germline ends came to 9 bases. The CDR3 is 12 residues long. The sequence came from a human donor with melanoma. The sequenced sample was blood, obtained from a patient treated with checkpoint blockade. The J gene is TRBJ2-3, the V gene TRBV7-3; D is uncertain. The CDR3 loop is CASSRMGDTQYF. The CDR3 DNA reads TGTGCCAGCAGCCGGATGGGGGATACGCAGTATTTT.